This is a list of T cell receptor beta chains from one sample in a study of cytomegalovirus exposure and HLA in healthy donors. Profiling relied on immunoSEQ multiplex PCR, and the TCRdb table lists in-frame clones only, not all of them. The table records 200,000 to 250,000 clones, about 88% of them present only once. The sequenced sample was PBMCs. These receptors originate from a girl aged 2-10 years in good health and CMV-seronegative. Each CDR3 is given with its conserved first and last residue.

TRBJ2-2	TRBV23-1	CASRPGTENTGELFF
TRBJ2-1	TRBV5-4	CASSPGTRGGNEQFF
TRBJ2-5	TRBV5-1	CASSPGLEETQYF
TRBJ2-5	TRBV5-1	CASSLALTGETQYF
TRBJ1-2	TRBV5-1	CASSLSGDPSYGYTF
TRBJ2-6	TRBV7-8	CASSRDRRSGANVLTF
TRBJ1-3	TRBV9	CASSVDRWDTIYF
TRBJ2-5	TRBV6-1	CASSEIADPIAAGETQYF
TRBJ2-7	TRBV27	CASGTDRVIVREQYF
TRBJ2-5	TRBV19	CASSNTGQETQYF
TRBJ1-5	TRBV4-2	CASSQGLGGVSNQPQHF
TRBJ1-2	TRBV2	CASSERGPLYGYTF
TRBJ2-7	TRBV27	CASSPLADSYEQYF